One sample yielded the 2 T cell receptor beta chains listed below, sequenced in a study of PD-1 blockade in classical Hodgkin lymphoma. All the patients suffered relapse after autologous stem cell transplantation, and brentuximab vedotin exposure differed. The data were produced by immunoSEQ multiplex PCR, yet TCRdb's version contains in-frame clones alone and is incomplete. This sample carries approximately 44,000 clones, roughly 70% of them seen once, and the ten largest clones take around 20%. Material: peripheral blood mononuclear cells (PBMCs), obtained at baseline. The source is a human donor with classical Hodgkin lymphoma.

This clone was observed a few times. CDR3 DNA sequence: TGTGCCAGTAGTATAAGGGGGTCGGGCGTAGGAGCAACTAATGAAAAACTGTTTTTT. Translated, it gives CASSIRGSGVGATNEKLFF. V and J are TRBV19 and TRBJ1-4, with D possibly being TRBD1 (6 bases). This CDR3 is 19 amino acids long. V shed 2 bases and J shed 0 bases, with 19 bases lying between them. Germline V gives CDR1 LNHDA, CDR2 SQIVND (reference sequence).

A note on this clone: No DNA is shown, since the ends of the CDR3 on it are uncertain; the CDR3 is the one TCRdb lists. The chain couples TRBV28 to TRBJ2-1; TRBD2 is the table's D call, not checked against the DNA. The CDR3 length is 12 residues, termini included. CDR1 and CDR2 (germline): MDHEN, SYDVKM. The CDR3 is CASSLWAGGSFF.